This T cell receptor (beta chain) was identified during a study of glioma-infiltrating T cells. Broader study findings: Tissue and blood shared very few CDR3 sequences. Gliomas, especially low-grade, showed above-expected tissue-blood divergence; non-neoplastic patients showed below.

Amplification of TCR alpha and beta CDR3 regions from RNA used iRepertoire nested multiplex PCR. For one-step reverse transcription and amplification, 100-400 ng of tissue mRNA or PBMC total RNA was used. TCRdb analysed the multiplex PCR reads with MiXCR anew, one entry per CDR3 protein. The profile shows under 130,000 distinct CDR3 sequences, around 28% of them singletons. Many counts were recorded for this clonotype. Its matching antigen is unknown. This CDR3 comprises 17 residues. The germline V gene has CDR1 LGHNA and CDR2 YSLEER. V was cut by 1 base and J by 10 bases, with 20 bases left in between.

This chain connects TRBV4-3 to TRBJ1-6, with D perhaps TRBD1 (6 bases). Sequencing was performed on glioma tissue, nonneoplastic brain tissue, or PBMCs (not recorded which). The sequence derives from a human donor with low-grade glioma or glioblastoma, undergoing nonglioma brain surgery, or in good health (not recorded which). CDR3 loop: CASSQGRGDALTSPLHF. DNA for the CDR3: TGCGCCAGCAGCCAAGGCAGGGGAGACGCGTTGACCTCACCCCTCCACTTT.